This TCR beta chain emerged from a study of cytomegalovirus exposure and HLA in healthy donors. As regards this clone: Its specificity is unknown.

Study findings and constraints: A few CMV-associated chains were confirmed in vitro to be specific for CMV antigens. Both high specificity and high sensitivity reportedly marked the classifier's diagnosis of cytomegalovirus status.

This CDR3 is 11 amino acids long. The V gene lost 7 bases and the J gene lost 0 bases, with 4 bases spanning the gap. The germline gives CDR1 SGHRS, CDR2 YFSETQ. Using immunoSEQ multiplex PCR, the repertoire was profiled, and TCRdb retains in-frame clones only, with some absent. The sample has about 60,000 clones, approximately 96% seen once. The source is a man between 18 and 35 years old in good health and CMV-seronegative. Sequenced: PBMCs. The V gene is TRBV5-1, the J gene TRBJ1-2; D not resolved. The CDR3, as DNA: TGCGCCAGCGCAGCTAACTATGGCTACACCTTC. Encoded protein: CASAANYGYTF.